This TCR beta chain comes out of a study of beta chain features in type 1 diabetes. Reverse transcribing all isolated RNA meant expressed TCRB transcripts were sequenced. Some clones are missing from TCRdb's copy, which holds only in-frame ones; the method was immunoSEQ multiplex PCR. Of around 710,000 clones listed, approximately 13% are singletons. CDR1 and CDR2 from the germline V gene are SGHDN and FVKESK. This CDR3 contains 15 residues. Trimming removed 2 bases from V and 2 bases from J, with 12 bases in between. This clone was detected only a few times. Its antigen is as yet unknown. General study points: Among all four CD4+ subsets, Type 1 diabetes patients had TCRB CDR3s that were moderately but significantly shorter.

This TCR derives from a man aged 30-40 years with type 1 diabetes. The chain combines TRBV14 with TRBJ1-2; D unresolved. The sample was naive CD4+ T cells from blood. Written as DNA, the CDR3 is TGTGCCAGCAGCCAACGGTCTCAGAAGAACTATGGCTACACCTTC. It specifies CASSQRSQKNYGYTF.